The rows below give T cell receptor beta chains drawn from one sample of a study of identical twins. TCRdb ran MiXCR on the 5' RACE reads and lists one entry per CDR3 protein. The sample carries 690,000 or so distinct CDR3 sequences, around 5.7% recorded once. Sequenced input: naive T cells sorted from blood. The receptors come from a man between 18 and 35 years old in good health. Both conserved end residues are part of each CDR3. Fields, in order: J gene, D gene, V gene, clone size, CDR3 protein, CDR3 DNA. The D gene is left open where the match is weak. The size field is filled for only some rows; it gives once, few, many or a size class.

j_call: TRBJ2-1; d_call: TRBD2; v_call: TRBV3-1; clone_size: few; cdr3_aa: CASSQGLAGGPGNEQFF; cdr3_nt: TGTGCCAGCAGCCAAGGACTAGCGGGAGGGCCCGGCAATGAGCAGTTCTTC
j_call: TRBJ1-5; d_call: -; v_call: TRBV28; clone_size: few; cdr3_aa: CASSLYGDSNQPQHF; cdr3_nt: TGTGCCAGCAGTTTATATGGGGACAGCAATCAGCCCCAGCATTTT
j_call: TRBJ2-3; d_call: TRBD2; v_call: TRBV12-3/TRBV12-4; clone_size: -; cdr3_aa: CASSFMAGGPRIDTQYF; cdr3_nt: TGTGCCAGCAGTTTTATGGCGGGAGGGCCAAGGATAGATACGCAGTATTTT
j_call: TRBJ2-1; d_call: -; v_call: TRBV28; clone_size: many; cdr3_aa: CASSLSGEQFF; cdr3_nt: TGTGCCAGCAGTTTAAGTGGTGAGCAGTTCTTC
j_call: TRBJ2-7; d_call: -; v_call: TRBV6-2/TRBV6-3; clone_size: few; cdr3_aa: CASSYFYEQYF; cdr3_nt: TGTGCCAGCAGTTATTTCTACGAGCAGTACTTC
j_call: TRBJ2-3; d_call: -; v_call: TRBV4-1; clone_size: many; cdr3_aa: CASSEVGDTQYF; cdr3_nt: TGCGCCAGCAGCGAGGTGGGGGATACGCAGTATTTT
j_call: TRBJ2-2; d_call: TRBD2; v_call: TRBV5-1; clone_size: -; cdr3_aa: CASSSQGPGLAGGLTGELFF; cdr3_nt: TGCGCCAGCAGCTCTCAGGGACCTGGACTAGCGGGAGGGCTCACCGGGGAGCTGTTTTTT
j_call: TRBJ2-5; d_call: TRBD1; v_call: TRBV11-2; clone_size: -; cdr3_aa: CASSPEGAETQYF; cdr3_nt: TGTGCCAGCAGCCCTGAGGGGGCGGAGACCCAGTACTTC
j_call: TRBJ2-1; d_call: TRBD2; v_call: TRBV3-1; clone_size: once; cdr3_aa: CASSQDPLAGAREQFF; cdr3_nt: TGTGCCAGCAGCCAAGATCCGCTAGCGGGAGCCCGGGAGCAGTTCTTC
j_call: TRBJ2-7; d_call: -; v_call: TRBV20-1; clone_size: -; cdr3_aa: CSAREGRSYEQYF; cdr3_nt: TGCAGTGCTAGAGAAGGCCGATCCTACGAGCAGTACTTC
j_call: TRBJ1-1; d_call: TRBD1; v_call: TRBV4-2; clone_size: many; cdr3_aa: CASSQGTGGYNTEAFF; cdr3_nt: TGTGCCAGCAGCCAAGGGACAGGGGGCTATAACACTGAAGCTTTCTTT
j_call: TRBJ2-3; d_call: TRBD2; v_call: TRBV6-5; clone_size: many; cdr3_aa: CASSSPGEGLNTQYF; cdr3_nt: TGTGCCAGCAGTTCCCCTGGGGAGGGCCTGAATACGCAGTATTTT
j_call: TRBJ2-5; d_call: -; v_call: TRBV18; clone_size: few; cdr3_aa: CASSRARDFQETQYF; cdr3_nt: TGTGCCAGCTCACGAGCCCGGGACTTTCAAGAGACCCAGTACTTC
j_call: TRBJ2-1; d_call: -; v_call: TRBV20-1; clone_size: many; cdr3_aa: CSASSDEQFF; cdr3_nt: TGCAGTGCTAGTAGCGATGAGCAGTTCTTC
j_call: TRBJ2-7; d_call: -; v_call: TRBV28; clone_size: many; cdr3_aa: CASSEDGLGLSEQYF; cdr3_nt: TGTGCCAGCAGCGAAGACGGGCTCGGGTTAAGTGAGCAGTACTTC
j_call: TRBJ2-1; d_call: TRBD2; v_call: TRBV10-3; clone_size: -; cdr3_aa: CAVRLSGSYNEQFF; cdr3_nt: TGTGCCGTCCGGCTTAGCGGGTCCTACAATGAGCAGTTCTTC
j_call: TRBJ2-1; d_call: -; v_call: TRBV7-6; clone_size: -; cdr3_aa: CASSRIEGEFYNEQFF; cdr3_nt: TGTGCCAGCAGCCGCATTGAGGGAGAGTTCTACAATGAGCAGTTCTTC
j_call: TRBJ1-1; d_call: -; v_call: TRBV28; clone_size: many; cdr3_aa: CASSHLNEGLRNTEAFF; cdr3_nt: TGTGCCAGCAGCCACTTAAACGAGGGCCTCCGGAACACTGAAGCTTTCTTT
j_call: TRBJ2-5; d_call: -; v_call: TRBV12-3/TRBV12-4; clone_size: many; cdr3_aa: CASSLMEETQYF; cdr3_nt: TGTGCCAGCAGCCTAATGGAGGAGACCCAGTACTTC
j_call: TRBJ2-5; d_call: -; v_call: TRBV5-1; clone_size: few; cdr3_aa: CASSPDPAGQETQYF; cdr3_nt: TGCGCCAGCAGCCCGGACCCCGCGGGCCAAGAGACCCAGTACTTC
j_call: TRBJ2-7; d_call: -; v_call: TRBV3-1; clone_size: many; cdr3_aa: CASSQWQGPYEQYF; cdr3_nt: TGTGCCAGCAGCCAGTGGCAGGGACCCTACGAGCAGTACTTC
j_call: TRBJ2-5; d_call: TRBD2; v_call: TRBV12-3/TRBV12-4; clone_size: few; cdr3_aa: CASSPQLAGKETQYF; cdr3_nt: TGTGCCAGCAGTCCCCAACTAGCGGGAAAAGAGACCCAGTACTTC
j_call: TRBJ1-5; d_call: TRBD1; v_call: TRBV20-1; clone_size: many; cdr3_aa: CSARKPTGQDYQPQHF; cdr3_nt: TGCAGTGCTAGAAAGCCAACGGGACAGGACTATCAGCCCCAGCATTTT
j_call: TRBJ2-2; d_call: TRBD2; v_call: TRBV4-2; clone_size: many; cdr3_aa: CASSQERTSTGRELFF; cdr3_nt: TGTGCCAGCAGCCAAGAACGGACTAGTACCGGCCGGGAGCTGTTTTTT
j_call: TRBJ1-3; d_call: -; v_call: TRBV9; clone_size: few; cdr3_aa: CASSVDGQTSGNTIYF; cdr3_nt: TGTGCCAGCAGCGTAGATGGGCAAACCTCTGGAAACACCATATATTTT
j_call: TRBJ2-1; d_call: -; v_call: TRBV15; clone_size: many; cdr3_aa: CATSRDSGNYLDEQFF; cdr3_nt: TGTGCCACCAGCAGAGATTCAGGAAACTACTTAGATGAGCAGTTCTTC
j_call: TRBJ1-5; d_call: -; v_call: TRBV4-2; clone_size: few; cdr3_aa: CASSQVGSGSQPQHF; cdr3_nt: TGTGCCAGCAGCCAAGTCGGTTCAGGGTCTCAGCCCCAGCATTTT
j_call: TRBJ2-4; d_call: -; v_call: TRBV12-3/TRBV12-4; clone_size: few; cdr3_aa: CASSQTEGQNIQYF; cdr3_nt: TGTGCCAGCAGCCAGACCGAGGGACAAAACATTCAGTACTTC
j_call: TRBJ2-7; d_call: TRBD2; v_call: TRBV27; clone_size: few; cdr3_aa: CASSLSGLAEITYEQYF; cdr3_nt: TGTGCCAGCAGTTTATCGGGCCTAGCGGAAATAACATACGAGCAGTACTTC
j_call: TRBJ2-7; d_call: TRBD1; v_call: TRBV20-1; clone_size: many; cdr3_aa: CSAQTGHYEQYF; cdr3_nt: TGCAGTGCTCAGACAGGGCACTACGAGCAGTACTTC
j_call: TRBJ1-5; d_call: -; v_call: TRBV7-9; clone_size: many; cdr3_aa: CASSDSGPGQPQHF; cdr3_nt: TGTGCCAGCAGCGACAGTGGGCCAGGTCAGCCCCAGCATTTT
j_call: TRBJ2-3; d_call: -; v_call: TRBV6-2/TRBV6-3; clone_size: few; cdr3_aa: CASSFPGLPTDTQYF; cdr3_nt: TGTGCCAGCAGTTTCCCGGGACTTCCTACAGATACGCAGTATTTT
j_call: TRBJ2-7; d_call: TRBD2; v_call: TRBV27; clone_size: many; cdr3_aa: CASSALAGGLSYEQYF; cdr3_nt: TGTGCCAGCAGTGCCTTAGCGGGAGGGTTGAGCTACGAGCAGTACTTC
j_call: TRBJ2-3; d_call: -; v_call: TRBV29-1; clone_size: many; cdr3_aa: CSVEGGRLGGTDTQYF; cdr3_nt: TGCAGCGTTGAAGGCGGACGCCTGGGGGGCACAGATACGCAGTATTTT
j_call: TRBJ2-5; d_call: -; v_call: TRBV7-9; clone_size: -; cdr3_aa: CASSLGRGDEQETQCF; cdr3_nt: TGTGCCAGCAGCTTAGGCCGCGGGGACGAACAAGAGACCCAGTGCTTC
j_call: TRBJ1-4; d_call: -; v_call: TRBV5-1; clone_size: many; cdr3_aa: CASSPGLAEKLFF; cdr3_nt: TGCGCCAGCAGCCCGGGGCTTGCGGAAAAACTGTTTTTT
j_call: TRBJ2-5; d_call: -; v_call: TRBV20-1; clone_size: many; cdr3_aa: CSARVVRPRETQYF; cdr3_nt: TGCAGTGCTAGAGTAGTGAGGCCTAGGGAGACCCAGTACTTC
j_call: TRBJ2-3; d_call: -; v_call: TRBV5-1; clone_size: few; cdr3_aa: CASSLGQAASTDTQYF; cdr3_nt: TGCGCCAGCAGCTTGGGACAAGCGGCTAGCACAGATACGCAGTATTTT
j_call: TRBJ2-7; d_call: TRBD1; v_call: TRBV3-1; clone_size: -; cdr3_aa: CASSQARTTGKQYF; cdr3_nt: TGTGCCAGCAGCCAGGCTCGAACGACAGGGAAGCAGTACTTC
j_call: TRBJ2-2; d_call: -; v_call: TRBV10-3; clone_size: many; cdr3_aa: CAISERQLSNPNTGELFF; cdr3_nt: TGTGCCATCAGTGAGAGGCAGCTCTCCAATCCAAACACCGGGGAGCTGTTTTTT
j_call: TRBJ2-1; d_call: -; v_call: TRBV2; clone_size: -; cdr3_aa: CASSGGGNEQFF; cdr3_nt: TGTGCCAGCAGTGGTGGGGGCAATGAGCAGTTCTTC
j_call: TRBJ2-6; d_call: TRBD1; v_call: TRBV5-1; clone_size: -; cdr3_aa: CASSFDRAGANVLIF; cdr3_nt: TGCGCCAGCAGCTTCGACAGGGCTGGGGCCAACGTCCTGATTTTC
j_call: TRBJ2-7; d_call: -; v_call: TRBV15; clone_size: many; cdr3_aa: CATSRAGSEQYF; cdr3_nt: TGTGCCACCAGCAGAGCGGGGAGCGAGCAGTACTTC
j_call: TRBJ2-3; d_call: -; v_call: TRBV12-3/TRBV12-4; clone_size: few; cdr3_aa: CASSFWVRTYTDTQYF; cdr3_nt: TGTGCCAGCAGTTTTTGGGTGCGGACTTACACAGATACGCAGTATTTT
j_call: TRBJ1-2; d_call: -; v_call: TRBV6-1; clone_size: few; cdr3_aa: CASSNPLGLKDNGYTF; cdr3_nt: TGTGCCAGCAGCAACCCTTTGGGTCTAAAGGATAATGGCTACACCTTC
j_call: TRBJ2-1; d_call: -; v_call: TRBV5-1; clone_size: many; cdr3_aa: CASSLEWGSSSEQFF; cdr3_nt: TGCGCCAGCAGCTTGGAGTGGGGGTCGTCGAGTGAGCAGTTCTTC
j_call: TRBJ2-5; d_call: -; v_call: TRBV15; clone_size: many; cdr3_aa: CATSRDRTETQYF; cdr3_nt: TGTGCCACCAGCAGAGATCGAACAGAGACCCAGTACTTC
j_call: TRBJ1-1; d_call: TRBD1; v_call: TRBV7-2; clone_size: many; cdr3_aa: CASSLETGKAFF; cdr3_nt: TGTGCCAGCAGCTTAGAGACAGGGAAAGCTTTCTTT
j_call: TRBJ2-3; d_call: -; v_call: TRBV20-1; clone_size: few; cdr3_aa: CSARDPRTGTAQYF; cdr3_nt: TGCAGTGCTAGAGATCCGAGGACTGGGACGGCGCAGTATTTT
j_call: TRBJ1-2; d_call: -; v_call: TRBV10-3; clone_size: -; cdr3_aa: CAIGRDTPNYGYTF; cdr3_nt: TGTGCCATCGGACGGGACACACCTAACTATGGCTACACCTTC
j_call: TRBJ2-3; d_call: -; v_call: TRBV12-3/TRBV12-4; clone_size: many; cdr3_aa: CASSLESSSDTQYF; cdr3_nt: TGTGCCAGCAGTTTAGAGAGTAGTTCAGATACGCAGTATTTT
j_call: TRBJ1-2; d_call: TRBD1; v_call: TRBV15; clone_size: -; cdr3_aa: CATSSGQGHGYTF; cdr3_nt: TGTGCCACCAGCAGCGGACAGGGACATGGCTACACCTTC
j_call: TRBJ2-7; d_call: TRBD1; v_call: TRBV12-3/TRBV12-4; clone_size: many; cdr3_aa: CASGHGQAYEQYF; cdr3_nt: TGTGCCAGCGGACACGGACAGGCCTACGAGCAGTACTTC
j_call: TRBJ2-2; d_call: -; v_call: TRBV29-1; clone_size: many; cdr3_aa: CSVRVNGQDTNTGELFF; cdr3_nt: TGCAGCGTTAGAGTCAACGGGCAAGACACGAACACCGGGGAGCTGTTTTTT
j_call: TRBJ2-2; d_call: -; v_call: TRBV25-1; clone_size: many; cdr3_aa: CASSEYRDGTGELFF; cdr3_nt: TGTGCCAGCAGTGAATATAGAGACGGCACCGGGGAGCTGTTTTTT